The rows below give T cell receptor beta chains drawn from one sample of a study of OX40 agonist ivuxolimab in advanced cancers. The protocol was immunoSEQ multiplex PCR, while the TCRdb copy is restricted to in-frame clones and leaves out a portion. The table records about 73,000 clones, around 90% of them present only once. The source was CD4+ or CD8+ T cells sorted from blood, collected in a trial of the OX40 agonist ivuxolimab. The receptors originated from an adult with an advanced solid tumor such as melanoma, head and neck, liver or kidney cancer. Each CDR3 is given with its conserved first and last residue. The order of the fields is D gene, CDR3 length, J gene, V gene, CDR3 DNA, CDR3 protein. A D gene is named only where the DNA matches it firmly.

D gene: TRBD2; CDR3 length: 15; J gene: TRBJ2-7; V gene: TRBV7-9; CDR3 DNA: TGTGCCAGCAGCTTAACCGGGACTAGAATATACGAGCAGTACTTC; CDR3 protein: CASSLTGTRIYEQYF
D gene: NA; CDR3 length: 16; J gene: TRBJ2-1; V gene: TRBV19; CDR3 DNA: TGTGCCAGTAGTATGGGTTCCACTCCGGCCTACAATGAGCAGTTCTTC; CDR3 protein: CASSMGSTPAYNEQFF
D gene: TRBD1; CDR3 length: 15; J gene: TRBJ2-3; V gene: TRBV10-3; CDR3 DNA: TGTGCCATCAGTGATGGCAGGGGGAGCCCAGATACGCAGTATTTT; CDR3 protein: CAISDGRGSPDTQYF
D gene: TRBD1; CDR3 length: 17; J gene: TRBJ2-7; V gene: TRBV16; CDR3 DNA: TGTGCCAGCAGCCATTCCCCCGGGACAGGCGGCGGGTACGAGCAGTACTTC; CDR3 protein: CASSHSPGTGGGYEQYF
D gene: TRBD1; CDR3 length: 15; J gene: TRBJ2-1; V gene: TRBV29-1; CDR3 DNA: TGCAGCGCCACGCTGGCAGGGGGATATGACAATGAGCAGTTCTTC; CDR3 protein: CSATLAGGYDNEQFF
D gene: NA; CDR3 length: 14; J gene: TRBJ1-3; V gene: TRBV6-1; CDR3 DNA: TGTGCCAGCAGTGCCGAGGGCTCTGGAAACACCATATATTTT; CDR3 protein: CASSAEGSGNTIYF
D gene: TRBD1; CDR3 length: 15; J gene: TRBJ1-2; V gene: TRBV27; CDR3 DNA: TGTGCCAGCAGTTCCGGGACAGGCGTTTGGGATGGCTACACCTTC; CDR3 protein: CASSSGTGVWDGYTF
D gene: TRBD1; CDR3 length: 14; J gene: TRBJ2-2; V gene: TRBV29-1; CDR3 DNA: TGCAGCGTTGTAGGGACAGAGAGCACCGGGGAGCTGTTTTTT; CDR3 protein: CSVVGTESTGELFF
D gene: TRBD2; CDR3 length: 15; J gene: TRBJ2-1; V gene: TRBV4-1; CDR3 DNA: TGCGCCAGCAGCCAAGGGGGGGGAACTTACAATGAGCAGTTCTTC; CDR3 protein: CASSQGGGTYNEQFF
D gene: NA; CDR3 length: 12; J gene: TRBJ2-5; V gene: TRBV7-9; CDR3 DNA: TGTGCCAGCAGGGACAACGTAGAGACCCAGTACTTC; CDR3 protein: CASRDNVETQYF
D gene: TRBD1; CDR3 length: 13; J gene: TRBJ2-7; V gene: TRBV10-3; CDR3 DNA: TGTGCCATCAGTGACAGGGGGCATATCGAGCAGTACTTC; CDR3 protein: CAISDRGHIEQYF
D gene: TRBD1; CDR3 length: 15; J gene: TRBJ2-2; V gene: TRBV30; CDR3 DNA: TGTGCCTGCCGACAGGGGGCTAAATTAAACGGGGAGCTGTTTTTT; CDR3 protein: CACRQGAKLNGELFF